This TCR beta chain was profiled in a study of OX40 agonist ivuxolimab in advanced cancers. Study results and limitations: On average, CD8+ T cells showed a greater number of expanded clones than CD4+.

Sequencing was performed with immunoSEQ multiplex PCR; in TCRdb, only in-frame clones are kept and a portion is missing. The table includes over 20,000 clones, 85% to 90% detected once. With respect to this clone: Its cognate antigen is unknown.

V lost 5 bases, J lost 6 bases, and 11 bases stayed unmatched. The CDR3 runs 16 residues. Germline V lookup: CDR1 LNHNV, CDR2 YYDKDF (reference sequence). V is TRBV15 and J is TRBJ2-7; 12 bases agree with TRBD1. This sequence originates from an adult with an advanced solid tumor such as melanoma, head and neck, liver or kidney cancer. Sequences were derived from CD4+ or CD8+ T cells sorted from blood, sampled in a trial of the OX40 agonist ivuxolimab. Here the CDR3 reads CATSPQPGTGGPEQYF. The CDR3 DNA reads TGTGCCACCAGCCCCCAGCCCGGGACAGGGGGCCCCGAGCAGTACTTC.